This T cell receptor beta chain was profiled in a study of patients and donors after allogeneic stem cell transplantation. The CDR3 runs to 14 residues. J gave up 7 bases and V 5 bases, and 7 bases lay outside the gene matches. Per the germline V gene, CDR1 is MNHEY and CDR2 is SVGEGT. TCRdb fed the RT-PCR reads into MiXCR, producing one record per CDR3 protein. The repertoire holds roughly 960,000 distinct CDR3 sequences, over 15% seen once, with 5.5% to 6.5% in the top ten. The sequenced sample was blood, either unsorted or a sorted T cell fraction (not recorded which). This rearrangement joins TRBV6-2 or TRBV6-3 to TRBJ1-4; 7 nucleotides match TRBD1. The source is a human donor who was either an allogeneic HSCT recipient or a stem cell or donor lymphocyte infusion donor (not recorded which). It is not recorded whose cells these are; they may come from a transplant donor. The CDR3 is CASSEPRGLEKLFF. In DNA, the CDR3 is TGTGCCAGCAGTGAGCCGAGGGGGCTTGAAAAACTGTTTTTT.